This TCR beta chain originates from a study of T-cell memory formation after mild COVID-19. The V end lost 0 bases, the J end lost 7 bases, and 9 bases lay between the germline ends. This CDR3 contains 14 residues. Looked up from germline, CDR1 is SGHTA and CDR2 is FQGNSA. TCRdb reprocessed the 5' RACE reads via MiXCR and lists one record per CDR3 protein. The sample includes 470,000 or so distinct CDR3 sequences, 15% to 20% of them seen just once. The sequence was collected from an adult woman who had mild COVID-19 (a few samples of this study predate the infection). Cell type and time point are not known. The V gene is TRBV7-2, the J gene TRBJ1-4; D may be TRBD1 (5 bases). Sequencing used PBMCs or a T cell subset sorted from them (not recorded which). Here the CDR3 DNA reads TGTGCCAGCAGCTTAGCGGGGGTGGGTGAAAAACTGTTTTTT. This gives the protein CASSLAGVGEKLFF.